This is a list of T cell receptor beta chains from one sample in a study of cytomegalovirus exposure and HLA in healthy donors. Libraries were prepared by immunoSEQ multiplex PCR; TCRdb keeps only in-frame clonotypes and omits some of them. Here the sample spans a few hundred thousand clones, 84% being singletons. The source material was PBMCs. These receptors were taken from a woman in her thirties or forties in good health and CMV-seropositive. Both conserved end residues are part of each CDR3. D genes are given only for firm matches. Clone size is given for some rows only: seen once, a few or many times, or a class if the clone is expanded.

j_call d_call clone_size v_call cdr3_nt cdr3_aa
TRBJ2-7 - - TRBV19 TGTGCCAGTAGTATCGGGGTTACCTACGAGCAGTACTTC CASSIGVTYEQYF
TRBJ2-2 TRBD1 - TRBV10-3 TGTGCCTCCGGGGACAGGGGAAGTAACGGGGAGCTGTTTTTT CASGDRGSNGELFF
TRBJ1-2 - - TRBV28 TGTGCCAGCAGTCCTCGGACACAGGCTAGCTATGGCTACACCTTC CASSPRTQASYGYTF
TRBJ1-1 TRBD1 - TRBV7-3 TGTGCCAGCAGCCGGGACAGGGGAGCTGAAGCTTTCTTT CASSRDRGAEAFF
TRBJ2-5 TRBD2 once TRBV11-2 TGTGCCAGCAGCCCGCGGACTAGCGGGAGTCGAAACCAAGAGACCCAGTACTTC CASSPRTSGSRNQETQYF
TRBJ1-4 - - TRBV7-8 TGTGCCAGCAGCCCCCCGACGGGAGGGGGGAATGAAAAACTGTTTTTT CASSPPTGGGNEKLFF
TRBJ2-3 - - TRBV7-9 TGTGCCAGCAGCTTATATTCGGGGGACGCAGATACGCAGTATTTT CASSLYSGDADTQYF
TRBJ2-1 TRBD2 - TRBV6-1 TGTGCCAGCAGTGAAAACCTAGCGGGAGGCAATGAGCAGTTCTTC CASSENLAGGNEQFF
TRBJ2-2 - once TRBV9 TGTGCCAGCAGCGTAGATGTCGGGATGAACACCGGGGAGCTGTTTTTT CASSVDVGMNTGELFF
TRBJ2-7 TRBD1 - TRBV5-1 TGCGCCAGCAGCTTGGGGACAGGTTCGTCCTACGAGCAGTACTTC CASSLGTGSSYEQYF